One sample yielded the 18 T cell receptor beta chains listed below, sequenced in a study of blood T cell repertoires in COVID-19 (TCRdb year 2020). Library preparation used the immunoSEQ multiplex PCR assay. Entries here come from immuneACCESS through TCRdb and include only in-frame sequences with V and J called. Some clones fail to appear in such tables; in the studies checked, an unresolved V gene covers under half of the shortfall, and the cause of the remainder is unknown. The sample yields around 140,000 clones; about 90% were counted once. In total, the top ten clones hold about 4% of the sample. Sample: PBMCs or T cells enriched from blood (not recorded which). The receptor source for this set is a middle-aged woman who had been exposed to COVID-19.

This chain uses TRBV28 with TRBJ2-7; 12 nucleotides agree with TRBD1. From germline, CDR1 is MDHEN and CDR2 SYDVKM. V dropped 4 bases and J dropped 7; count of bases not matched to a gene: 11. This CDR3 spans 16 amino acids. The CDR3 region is CASSYPGTGGFKEQYF. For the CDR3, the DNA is TGTGCCAGCAGTTACCCCGGGACAGGGGGCTTCAAGGAGCAGTACTTC.

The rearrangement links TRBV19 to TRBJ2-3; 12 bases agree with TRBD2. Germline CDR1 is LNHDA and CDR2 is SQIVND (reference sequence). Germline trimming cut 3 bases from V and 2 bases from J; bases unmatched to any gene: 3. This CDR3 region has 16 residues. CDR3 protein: CASSIGLAGLTDTQYF. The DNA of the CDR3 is TGTGCCAGTAGTATTGGACTAGCGGGACTCACAGATACGCAGTATTTT.

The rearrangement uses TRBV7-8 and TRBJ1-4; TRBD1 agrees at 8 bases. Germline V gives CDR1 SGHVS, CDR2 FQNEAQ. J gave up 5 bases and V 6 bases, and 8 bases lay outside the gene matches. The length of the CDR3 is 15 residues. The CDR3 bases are TGTGCCAGCAGTTCCTTCAGGGGGCAGAATGAAAAACTGTTTTTT. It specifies CASSSFRGQNEKLFF.

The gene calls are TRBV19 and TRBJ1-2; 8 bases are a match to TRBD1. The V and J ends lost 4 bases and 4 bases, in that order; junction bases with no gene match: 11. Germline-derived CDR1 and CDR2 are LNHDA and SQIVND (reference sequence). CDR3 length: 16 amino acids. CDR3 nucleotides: TGTGCCAGTAGTACCGCCGGCAGGGGGCCATTCTATGGCTACACCTTC. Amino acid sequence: CASSTAGRGPFYGYTF.

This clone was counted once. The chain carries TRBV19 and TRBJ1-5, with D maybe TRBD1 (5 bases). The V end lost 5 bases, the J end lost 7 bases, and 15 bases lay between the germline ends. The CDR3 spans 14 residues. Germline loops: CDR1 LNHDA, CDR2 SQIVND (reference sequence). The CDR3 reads CASSVRVSDQPQHF. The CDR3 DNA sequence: TGTGCCAGTAGTGTCAGGGTTTCGGACCAGCCCCAGCATTTT.

The CDR3 region has the DNA TGTGCCAGCACCACCGGGGGACAGGGCTCCTACGAGCAGTACTTC. Its protein is CASTTGGQGSYEQYF. The rearrangement uses TRBV6-5 and TRBJ2-7; TRBD1 aligns across 9 bases. After removal of 7 bases from V and 0 bases from J, the junction contained 7 bases not matched to a gene. Per germline, CDR1 MNHEY and CDR2 SVGAGI. This CDR3 comprises 15 residues.

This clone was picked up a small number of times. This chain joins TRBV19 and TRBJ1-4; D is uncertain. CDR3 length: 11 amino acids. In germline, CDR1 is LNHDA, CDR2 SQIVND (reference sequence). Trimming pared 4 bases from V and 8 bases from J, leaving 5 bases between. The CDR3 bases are TGTGCCAGTAGTAGCCGGGAAAAACTGTTTTTT. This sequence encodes CASSSREKLFF.

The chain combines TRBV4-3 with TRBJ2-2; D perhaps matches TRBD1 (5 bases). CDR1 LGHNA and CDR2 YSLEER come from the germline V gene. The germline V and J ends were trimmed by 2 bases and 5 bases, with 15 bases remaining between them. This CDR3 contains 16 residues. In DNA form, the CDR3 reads TGCGCCAGCAGCCAATTCCAGGGAACCCGGACCGGGGAGCTGTTTTTT. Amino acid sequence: CASSQFQGTRTGELFF.

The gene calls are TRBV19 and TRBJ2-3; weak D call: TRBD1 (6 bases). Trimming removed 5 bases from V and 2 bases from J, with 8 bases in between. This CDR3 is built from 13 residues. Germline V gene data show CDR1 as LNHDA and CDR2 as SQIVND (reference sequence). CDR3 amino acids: CASSGQLTDTQYF. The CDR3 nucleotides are TGTGCCAGTAGTGGACAGCTCACAGATACGCAGTATTTT.

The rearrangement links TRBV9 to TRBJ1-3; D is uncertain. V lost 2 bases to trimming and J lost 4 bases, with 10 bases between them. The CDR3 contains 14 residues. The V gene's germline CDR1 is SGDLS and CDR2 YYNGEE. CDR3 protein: CASSVRSAGNTIYF. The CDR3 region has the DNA TGTGCCAGCAGCGTGAGGTCTGCCGGAAACACCATATATTTT.

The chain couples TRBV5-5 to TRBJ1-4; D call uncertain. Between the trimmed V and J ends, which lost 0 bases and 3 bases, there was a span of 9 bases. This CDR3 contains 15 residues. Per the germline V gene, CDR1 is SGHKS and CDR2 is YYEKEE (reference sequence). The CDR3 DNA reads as TGTGCCAGCAGCTTGGCCCCGTATGCTAATGAAAAACTGTTTTTT. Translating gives CASSLAPYANEKLFF.

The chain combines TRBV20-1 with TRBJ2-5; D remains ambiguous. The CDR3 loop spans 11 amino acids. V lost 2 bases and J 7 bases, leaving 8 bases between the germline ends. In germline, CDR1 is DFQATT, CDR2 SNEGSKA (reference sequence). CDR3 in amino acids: CSARPTRTQYF. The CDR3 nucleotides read TGCAGTGCTAGACCCACCAGGACCCAGTACTTC.

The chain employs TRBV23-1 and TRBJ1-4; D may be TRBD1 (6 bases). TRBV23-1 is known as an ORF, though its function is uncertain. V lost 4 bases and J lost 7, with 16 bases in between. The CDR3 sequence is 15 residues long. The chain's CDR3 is CASSRFRGGSEKLFF. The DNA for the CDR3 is TGCGCCAGCAGTCGTTTTCGAGGGGGAAGTGAAAAACTGTTTTTT.

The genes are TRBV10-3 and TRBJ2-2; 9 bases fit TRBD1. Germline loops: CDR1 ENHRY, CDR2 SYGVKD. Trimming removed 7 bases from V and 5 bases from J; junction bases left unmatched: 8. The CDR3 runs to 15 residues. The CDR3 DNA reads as TGTGCCATCACTCGCGGGACAGGGTCGACCGGGGAGCTGTTTTTT. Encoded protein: CAITRGTGSTGELFF.

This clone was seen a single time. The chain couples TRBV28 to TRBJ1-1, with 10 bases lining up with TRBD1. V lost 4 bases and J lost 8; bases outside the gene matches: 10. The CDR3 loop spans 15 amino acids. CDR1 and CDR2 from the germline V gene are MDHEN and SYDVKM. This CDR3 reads CASSSLNRQGAEAFF. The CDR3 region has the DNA TGTGCCAGCAGTTCACTCAACCGACAGGGGGCCGAAGCTTTCTTT.

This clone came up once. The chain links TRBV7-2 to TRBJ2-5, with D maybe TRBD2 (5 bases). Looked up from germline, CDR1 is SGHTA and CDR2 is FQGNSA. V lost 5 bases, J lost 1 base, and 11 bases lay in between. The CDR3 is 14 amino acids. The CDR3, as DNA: TGTGCCAGCAGCCCTAGCCGGGGCCAAGAGACCCAGTACTTC. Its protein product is CASSPSRGQETQYF.

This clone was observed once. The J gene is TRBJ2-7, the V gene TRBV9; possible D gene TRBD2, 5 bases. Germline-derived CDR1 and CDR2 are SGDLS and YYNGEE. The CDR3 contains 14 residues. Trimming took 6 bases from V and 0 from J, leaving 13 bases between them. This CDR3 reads CASTPAASSYEQYF. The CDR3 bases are TGTGCCAGCACCCCAGCGGCTTCCTCCTACGAGCAGTACTTC. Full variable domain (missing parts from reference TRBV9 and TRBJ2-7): DSGVTQTPKHLITATGQRVTLRCSPRSGDLSVYWYQQSLDQGLQFLIQYYNGEERAKGNILERFSAQQFPDLHSELNLSSLELGDSALYFCASTPAASSYEQYFGPGTRLTVT.

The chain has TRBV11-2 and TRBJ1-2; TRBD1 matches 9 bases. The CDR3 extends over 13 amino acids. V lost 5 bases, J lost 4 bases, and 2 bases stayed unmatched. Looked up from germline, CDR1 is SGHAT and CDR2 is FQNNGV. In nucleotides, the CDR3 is TGTGCCAGCAGCCCGGGACAGGGCTATGGCTACACCTTC. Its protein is CASSPGQGYGYTF.